One T cell receptor (beta chain) is described in this entry. Each HIV participant was treated in the United States. Each specimen consisted of about 1-10 million cryopreserved PBMC prior to extraction of DNA. The CDR3 runs to 13 residues. The germline V gene has CDR1 GTSNPN and CDR2 SVGIG (reference sequence). V gave up 0 bases and J gave up 10 bases; unmatched junction bases: 8. A v3.0 immunoSEQ assay was performed at survey level. Method: immunoSEQ multiplex PCR; TCRdb's copy keeps in-frame clones and lacks some. The repertoire holds about 27,000 clones, with 70% to 90% as singletons. The sample is drawn from a study of long-term antiretroviral therapy in people with HIV.

The chain carries TRBV30 and TRBJ1-2, with 7 bases lining up with TRBD1. The sample consisted of unsorted PBMCs, taken 3 years after starting antiretroviral therapy. The source is a man between 35 and 55 years old with HIV. Here the CDR3 reads CAWSVGGRQTYTF. The CDR3 coding sequence is TGTGCCTGGAGTGTAGGGGGCAGGCAGACCTACACCTTC.